This TCR beta chain came from a study of cytomegalovirus exposure and HLA in healthy donors. Overall study findings and caveats: Associated with cytomegalovirus, according to the listing, were 150 to 200 TCR beta chains. Accurate prediction of most subjects' HLA-A and HLA-B alleles from TCR beta sequences was reported.

In its sample, this clone was seen a few times. Its antigen remains unknown. This CDR3 comprises 15 residues. In germline, CDR1 is SGDLS, CDR2 YYNGEE. V lost 0 bases, J lost 5 bases, and 4 bases stayed unmatched. This PCR relied on a set of 60 Vbeta primers and 13 Jbeta primers. Libraries were prepared by immunoSEQ multiplex PCR; TCRdb keeps only in-frame clonotypes and omits some of them. The sample holds tens of thousands of clones, more than 85% seen once. The sample comprised PBMCs. This receptor was obtained from a woman between 18 and 30 years old in good health and CMV-seronegative. This chain uses TRBV9 with TRBJ2-5; 10 bases agree with TRBD2. CDR3 in amino acids: CASSVDVSGRETQYF. CDR3 DNA sequence: TGTGCCAGCAGCGTAGACGTTAGCGGGAGGGAGACCCAGTACTTC.